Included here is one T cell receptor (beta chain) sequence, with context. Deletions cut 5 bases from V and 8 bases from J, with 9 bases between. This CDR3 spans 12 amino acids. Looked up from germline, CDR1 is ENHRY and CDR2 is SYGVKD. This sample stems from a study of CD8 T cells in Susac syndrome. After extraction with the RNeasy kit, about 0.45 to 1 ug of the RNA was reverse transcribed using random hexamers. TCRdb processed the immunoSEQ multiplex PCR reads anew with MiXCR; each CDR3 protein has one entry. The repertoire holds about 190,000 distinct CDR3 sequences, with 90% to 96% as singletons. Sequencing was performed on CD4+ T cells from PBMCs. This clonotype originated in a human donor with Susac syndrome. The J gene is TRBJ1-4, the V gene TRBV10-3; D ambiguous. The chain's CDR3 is CAISKYMEKLFF. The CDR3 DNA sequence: TGTGCCATCAGTAAATACATGGAAAAACTGTTTTTT.